The sequence of this T cell receptor beta chain was determined in a study of T cell repertoires in cytomegalovirus infection. On this clonotype: Its cognate antigen is unknown.

TCRdb reprocessed the reads via MiXCR and lists one record per CDR3 protein. The repertoire consists of around 300,000 distinct CDR3 sequences, with approximately 22% occurring once and the leading ten covering approximately 19%. V was pared by 4 bases and J by 3 bases, with 3 bases of the junction left unmatched. CDR3 size: 13 residues. Germline-derived CDR1 and CDR2 are MNHNS and SASEGT. The sample here was cultured PBMCs, taken from culture after CMV antigen stimulation. The chain combines TRBV6-1 with TRBJ2-7; the match to TRBD1 covers 7 bases. The clonotype was recovered from a human donor in good health (CMV status not recorded). Some clones in this sample may be carry-over from other donors' samples. The CDR3 here is CASSVGQIYEQYV. Here the CDR3 DNA reads TGTGCCAGCAGTGTGGGACAGATCTACGAGCAGTACGTC.